This TCR beta chain was observed in a study of PD-1 blockade in classical Hodgkin lymphoma (dated by TCRdb to between 2020 and 2021). About the investigation overall: Nivolumab dosing was 3 mg/kg intravenously every 2 weeks, continuing until either disease progression or unacceptable toxicity. The study used CyTOF and TCR beta sequencing to define a peripheral blood immune signature of response to PD-1 blockade in classical Hodgkin lymphoma. Findings and caveats that apply to the study as a whole: A significant rise by C4D1 was seen in CD4+ but not CD8+ TCR diversity (p=0.0027 vs p=0.16), with the rise being most apparent in complete responders (p=0.02). Lower diversity was seen in patients whose nivolumab began less than 1 year after ASCT, and these patients were left out of later analyses so that immune reconstitution would not confound the results. Among trial patients, those achieving complete response had baseline diversity similar to that of newly diagnosed patients, while diversity was significantly lower in partial responders and progressors. The study was restricted to a single clinical trial cohort, and the causes of repertoire differences, possibly disease activity or prior therapy, were left undefined. Newly diagnosed patients were reported to have lower baseline TCR diversity than healthy donors, and relapsed/refractory patients were reported to have lower baseline TCR diversity still.

The Qiagen DNeasy kit was used to extract genomic DNA from unsorted PBMCs and from the negatively selected CD4+ and CD8+ fractions. TCR beta CDR3 regions were amplified by immunoSEQ multiplex PCR using primers annealing to V and J segments. Amplification bias was minimized using a synthetic immune receptor repertoire, and residual bias was removed computationally after sequencing. In the authors' own workflow: Custom Python scripts were used to quantify repertoire diversity as the Shannon entropy index. Unsorted, CD4+ and CD8+ repertoires were analyzed separately, except in combined analyses where CD4+ and CD8+ sequences were merged in silico. Clonal expansion was defined as a frequency increase of at least 2-fold after treatment compared with C1D1, and clones undetected at baseline were assigned a pseudocount of 0.5. Clones with 0 or 1 copy at C1D1 were classified as singleton clones, and clones with 2 or more copies were classified as non-singleton clones. Clones expanded in unsorted samples were annotated as CD4+, CD8+ or unknown by matching protein sequences in sorted samples from the same patient. Wilcoxon tests were applied to paired samples to test diversity changes from C1D1 to C4D1. Sourced from immuneACCESS, this table was stored by TCRdb with only in-frame sequences that have V and J called. A share of the clones is absent; for the studies checked, an unresolved V gene accounts for under half, and the remainder has no known explanation. V and J calls and clone size are those listed in that table; D and trimming were worked out from the DNA. The sample table lists around 34,000 clones, 90% of them with a count of one. The ten top clones hold around 0.25% of the sample.

In the case of this clone: Its antigen has not been determined. No qualities accompany the bases; no much larger clone lies one base away.

Per the publication, the time point label means: cycle 1 day 1 (C1D1), immediately before nivolumab initiation. Every trial patient had relapsed following autologous stem cell transplantation, and prior brentuximab vedotin exposure was what differed among cohorts A, B and C. Magnetic negative selection with a Miltenyi CD4+ T cell isolation kit was used to purify CD4+ T cells from thawed PBMCs. The trial cohort comprised some 60 patients with relapsed/refractory classical Hodgkin lymphoma whose best overall responses were complete response, partial response or progressive disease. Trial patients were treated with single-agent nivolumab in the multi-cohort phase II CheckMate 205 trial. Best overall response was determined by an independent review committee according to the 2007 International Working Group response criteria. Trial PBMCs were obtained immediately prior to nivolumab initiation (C1D1) and on therapy at cycle 2 day 1 and cycle 4 day 1. After peripheral blood was drawn into 8 mL Vacutainer Cell Preparation Tubes, PBMCs were isolated by centrifugation and then cryopreserved. Purified CD4+ and CD8+ fractions were prepared only for cases with an additional available PBMC sample. Magnetically labelled cells were removed on LS columns in a quadroMACS separator, and the flow-through was retained as the purified fraction.

CDR1 and CDR2 were assigned from the germline V gene (reference sequence) as LNHNV and YYDKDF. From the cysteine up to the phenylalanine, the CDR3 has a length of 15 residues. Of the read, only the CDR3 DNA is kept; its 45 bases are in frame from base 1. V is shortened by 5 bases, J by 3 bases, and the region joining them spans 17 bases. The chain is assembled from TRBV15 and TRBJ2-7, with an unclear D gene assignment. Material: CD4+ T cells from blood, obtained at baseline. The TCR sequence derives from a human donor with classical Hodgkin lymphoma. CDR3 reads: CATSPDTPSYYEQYF. The nucleotide sequence reads as follows: TGTGCCACCAGCCCAGACACACCCTCCTACTACGAGCAGTACTTC.